This T cell receptor (beta chain) is drawn from a study of OX40 agonist ivuxolimab in advanced cancers. The CDR3 runs to 13 residues. V lost 5 bases, J lost 4 bases, and 5 bases stayed unmatched. Per the germline V gene, CDR1 is SGHTA and CDR2 is FQGNSA. Sequencing used immunoSEQ multiplex PCR; TCRdb keeps in-frame clones, though not all of them. The table includes 87,000 or so clones, 87% detected once. Prior autoimmune disease or systemic immunosuppression barred patients. The V gene is TRBV7-2, the J gene TRBJ2-7; TRBD1 matches 7 bases. The receptor was derived from an adult with an advanced solid tumor such as melanoma, head and neck, liver or kidney cancer. Sequenced material: CD4+ or CD8+ T cells sorted from blood, taken in a trial of the OX40 agonist ivuxolimab. The CDR3 loop is CASSRDRDYEQYF. CDR3 nucleotides: TGTGCCAGCAGCCGAGACAGGGATTACGAGCAGTACTTC.